Below are 29 T cell receptor beta chains sequenced from a single sample in a study of a mutant IDH1 vaccine in newly diagnosed glioma. Libraries were prepared by immunoSEQ multiplex PCR; TCRdb keeps only in-frame clonotypes and omits some of them. This sample has 100,000 to 120,000 clones; approximately 87% occur once, and the top ten carry 0.6% to 0.7%. No antigens are known for them. Stated time point: week 11, during vaccination. One vaccine dose held 300 ug of mutant IDH1 20-mer peptide and came with topical imiquimod. Here the sequenced sample was PBMCs, taken from a glioma patient whose treatment included an IDH1 peptide vaccine. These receptors were taken from a woman between 50 and 59 years old with glioma.

The chain uses TRBV5-4 and TRBJ2-3, with TRBD2 matching over 8 bases. Trimming removed 3 bases from V and 0 bases from J; junction bases left unmatched: 3. Germline CDR1 SGHNT, CDR2 YYREEE (reference sequence). CDR3 length equals 15 residues. The DNA for the CDR3 is TGTGCCAGCAGCTCCCCTAGCGGGAGCACAGATACGCAGTATTTT. It encodes CASSSPSGSTDTQYF.

The chain links TRBV5-5 to TRBJ2-3, with TRBD2 as a possible D gene (5 bases). This CDR3 has 15 residues. Trimming took off 2 bases at V and 0 bases at J, with 10 bases between the two ends. Looked up from germline, CDR1 is SGHKS and CDR2 is YYEKEE (reference sequence). CDR3 amino acids: CASSLGGISTDTQYF. CDR3 DNA: TGTGCCAGCAGCTTAGGAGGTATTAGCACAGATACGCAGTATTTT.

CDR3 nucleotides: TGTGCCAGCAGCTCCTCCGGGACGCAAAATTCACCCCTCCACTTT. Translating it yields CASSSSGTQNSPLHF. This chain links TRBV5-5 with TRBJ1-6; a possible D gene is TRBD1 (5 bases). V gave up 3 bases and J gave up 7 bases, with 14 bases separating them. Germline CDR1 reads SGHKS; CDR2 reads YYEKEE (reference sequence). The CDR3 covers 15 residues.

The chain is built from TRBV1 and TRBJ2-2; the table gives TRBD2 as D, unverified against the DNA. TRBV1 constitutes a pseudogene. This CDR3 spans 19 amino acids. In DNA form, the CDR3 reads TGCACCAGCAGCCGCCCCGAATTAGCGGGACTCGCGAACACCGGGGAGCTGTTTTTT. Amino acid sequence: CTSSRPELAGLANTGELFF.

The chain is built from TRBV6-5 and TRBJ2-7; D is ambiguous. CDR3 length: 14 residues. CDR1 and CDR2 (germline): MNHEY, SVGAGI. The V gene lost 5 bases and the J gene lost 6 bases, with 17 bases spanning the gap. CDR3 coding DNA: TGTGCCAGCAGTAGAGATCGGGTTAGGGCCGAGCAGTACTTC. Translating gives CASSRDRVRAEQYF.

The CDR3 here is CASSPQARYNEQFF. DNA of the CDR3: TGTGCCAGCAGTCCCCAGGCTCGATACAATGAGCAGTTCTTC. The chain links TRBV28 to TRBJ2-1; no definite D call. This CDR3 contains 14 residues. Per the germline V gene, CDR1 is MDHEN and CDR2 is SYDVKM. The germline V and J ends were trimmed by 5 bases and 4 bases, with 12 bases remaining between them. Using reference TRBV28 and TRBJ2-1 for the parts outside the CDR3, the full variable domain is DVKVTQSSRYLVKRTGEKVFLECVQDMDHENMFWYRQDPGLGLRLIYFSYDVKMKEKGDIPEGYSVSREKKERFSLILESASTNQTSMYLCASSPQARYNEQFFGPGTRLTVL.

The V gene is TRBV5-4, the J gene TRBJ2-3; D unclear. V was pared by 0 bases and J by 4 bases, with 9 bases between. The CDR3 totals 14 residues. Germline V gene data show CDR1 as SGHNT and CDR2 as YYREEE (reference sequence). This chain's CDR3 is CASSLGLDPDTQYF. Here the CDR3 DNA reads TGTGCCAGCAGCTTGGGTCTAGATCCAGATACGCAGTATTTT.

This clone has only a few counts. The chain uses TRBV19 and TRBJ1-5; 10 positions match TRBD1. V shed 7 bases, J shed 1 base, and the junction held 4 bases outside the gene matches. The CDR3 length is 15 residues. From germline, CDR1 is LNHDA and CDR2 SQIVND (reference sequence). The CDR3: CASNSGQGSNQPQHF. The DNA for the CDR3 is TGTGCCAGTAACTCGGGACAGGGGAGCAATCAGCCCCAGCATTTT.

The V gene is TRBV5-5, the J gene TRBJ2-7; 12 bases line up with TRBD2. V shed 4 bases, J shed 1 base, and the junction held 15 bases outside the gene matches. The germline gives CDR1 SGHKS, CDR2 YYEKEE (reference sequence). The CDR3 has 19 amino acids. CDR3 region: CASSHRTTSGRLFSYEQYF. CDR3 coding DNA: TGTGCCAGCAGCCACCGAACCACTAGCGGGAGGCTCTTTTCCTACGAGCAGTACTTC.

This chain joins TRBV28 and TRBJ2-1, with TRBD2 matching over 11 bases. Germline-derived CDR1 and CDR2 are MDHEN and SYDVKM. The CDR3 runs to 15 residues. After removal of 6 bases from V and 5 bases from J, the junction contained 6 bases not matched to a gene. The CDR3 here is CASRGGTSGNNEQFF. The CDR3 DNA reads TGTGCCAGCAGAGGCGGGACTAGCGGAAACAATGAGCAGTTCTTC.

Here the CDR3 reads CASITNRGAFF. CDR3 in DNA: TGTGCCAGCATTACGAACCGAGGAGCTTTCTTT. J is TRBJ1-1 and V is TRBV28, with no clear D. CDR1 and CDR2 (germline): MDHEN, SYDVKM. Trimming cost V 7 bases and J 10 bases, with 13 bases left between them. This CDR3 is built from 11 residues.

The genes are TRBV11-2 and TRBJ1-5; D gene unclear. Per germline, CDR1 SGHAT and CDR2 FQNNGV. The CDR3 covers 13 residues. The V end was cut by 5 bases, the J end by 4 bases, with 9 bases between. The CDR3 sequence: CASSPGGNQPQHF. CDR3 bases: TGTGCCAGCAGCCCCGGAGGTAATCAGCCCCAGCATTTT.

This rearrangement joins TRBV11-1 to TRBJ2-1, with 10 bases that match TRBD2. The V gene's germline CDR1 is SGHAT and CDR2 FQDESV (reference sequence). This CDR3 is built from 16 residues. J was trimmed by 9 bases and V by 4 bases; bases with no gene match: 12. The CDR3 region is CASSWSGTSGVGEQFF. The CDR3 region has the DNA TGTGCCAGCAGCTGGTCCGGAACTAGCGGGGTGGGTGAGCAGTTCTTC.

V gene TRBV10-3 combines with J gene TRBJ2-7, with TRBD2 matching 15 bases. After removal of 3 bases from V and 4 bases from J, the junction contained 4 bases not matched to a gene. This CDR3 comprises 16 residues. CDR1 and CDR2 from the germline V gene are ENHRY and SYGVKD. The CDR3 DNA sequence: TGTGCCATCAGTGACCGGACTAGCGGGAGGGGTTACGAGCAGTACTTC. Translation: CAISDRTSGRGYEQYF.

This clone was seen only a few times. The chain uses TRBV7-9 and TRBJ1-2, with D tentatively TRBD1 (5 bases). The germline V and J ends were trimmed by 5 bases and 4 bases, with 14 bases remaining between them. CDR3 length: 14 residues. Germline V CDR1 and CDR2: SEHNR, FQNEAQ (reference sequence). CDR3 bases: TGTGCCAGCAGCCCCGAGGCAGGGCCCTATGGCTACACCTTC. Protein product: CASSPEAGPYGYTF.

The genes are TRBV11-2 and TRBJ2-2, with D possibly TRBD1 on 5 matching bases. V lost 5 bases and J lost 5, with 12 bases in between. CDR1 is SGHAT, CDR2 FQNNGV, per germline. This CDR3 has 14 residues. The CDR3 bases are TGTGCCAGCAGCCTAACCAGGGAAACCGGGGAGCTGTTTTTT. It encodes CASSLTRETGELFF.

This rearrangement joins TRBV29-1 to TRBJ2-5; D is unresolved. The better agreement between TRBJ2-7 and the DNA end casts doubt on the J call. Germline V CDR1 and CDR2: SQVTM, ANQGSEA. This CDR3 comprises 12 residues. The CDR3 loop reads CSVEEQTDEQYF. CDR3 coding DNA: TGCAGCGTTGAAGAGCAGACGGACGAGCAGTACTTC.

V and J are TRBV6-6 and TRBJ2-2, with 12 bases matching TRBD2. V was pared by 8 bases and J by 3 bases, with 4 bases of the junction left unmatched. CDR1 and CDR2 (germline): MNHNY, SVGAGI (reference sequence). This CDR3 has 15 amino acids. The DNA of the CDR3 is TGTGCCAGCCTAAGACTAGCGGGAGACACCGGGGAGCTGTTTTTT. Encoded protein: CASLRLAGDTGELFF.

This clone showed up just a few times. The chain couples TRBV6-4 to TRBJ1-5; D possibly corresponds to TRBD1 (5 bases). Trimming removed 6 bases from V and 3 bases from J, with 9 bases in between. The CDR3 has 13 amino acids. The V gene's germline CDR1 is MRHNA and CDR2 SNTAGT. CDR3 DNA sequence: TGTGCCAGCAGGGGCAGGGACAATCAGCCCCAGCATTTT. It specifies CASRGRDNQPQHF.

This clone has just a few counts. V is TRBV30 and J is TRBJ1-1, with TRBD1 as a possible D gene (5 bases). V gave up 3 bases and J gave up 0 bases, with 14 bases separating them. The CDR3 is 15 residues long. The germline CDR1 and CDR2 sequences are GTSNPN and SVGIG (reference sequence). DNA for the CDR3: TGTGCCTGGAGAGGGGAGGAAGGGATGAACACTGAAGCTTTCTTT. Its protein product is CAWRGEEGMNTEAFF.

V is TRBV9 and J is TRBJ2-1; 8 bases are a match to TRBD2. Unmatched junction bases numbered 6, after V lost 1 base and J lost 6 bases. Germline V gives CDR1 SGDLS, CDR2 YYNGEE. CDR3 length: 15 residues. The CDR3 DNA sequence: TGTGCCAGCAGCGTACGGGGGGGTCCCGGCAATGAGCAGTTCTTC. Amino acid sequence: CASSVRGGPGNEQFF.

The chain is built from TRBV7-8 and TRBJ2-7; D not resolved. CDR1 and CDR2 from the germline V gene are SGHVS and FQNEAQ. The CDR3 totals 12 residues. The ends were cut back, 4 bases at V and 7 bases at J, with 11 bases in the middle. Here the CDR3 reads CASSSDGGEQYF. CDR3 coding DNA: TGTGCCAGCAGCTCGGATGGCGGAGAGCAGTACTTC.

V usage is TRBV21-1 and J usage is TRBJ1-1; the table's D call of TRBD1 was not tested on the DNA. TRBV21-1 counts as a pseudogene. The length of the CDR3 is 16 residues. For the CDR3, the DNA is TGTGCCAGCAGCCGGACAGGAGGAGCCCAAGACACTGAAGCTTTCTTT. The encoded protein is CASSRTGGAQDTEAFF.

The V call is TRBV5-4, the J call TRBJ2-2, with 9 bases lining up with TRBD2. The CDR3 is made up of 17 amino acids. J lost 1 base, V lost 0 bases, and 4 bases had no gene match. Per the germline V gene, CDR1 is SGHNT and CDR2 is YYREEE (reference sequence). The CDR3 sequence is CASSLGSGRGNTGELFF. As DNA, the CDR3 is TGTGCCAGCAGCTTGGGTAGCGGGAGAGGGAACACCGGGGAGCTGTTTTTT.

This chain links TRBV5-1 with TRBJ2-5; D is possibly TRBD1 (6 bases). V was clipped by 3 bases and J by 0 bases, with 9 bases between them. The CDR3 runs 14 residues. The V gene's germline CDR1 is SGHRS and CDR2 YFSETQ. In DNA form, the CDR3 reads TGCGCCAGCAGCTCCGGACAGTACCAAGAGACCCAGTACTTC. This codes for CASSSGQYQETQYF. The complete variable domain, with remaining parts taken from reference TRBV5-1 and TRBJ2-5, reads KAGVTQTPRYLIKTRGQQVTLSCSPISGHRSVSWYQQTPGQGLQFLFEYFSETQRNKGNFPGRFSGRQFSNSRSEMNVSTLELGDSALYLCASSSGQYQETQYFGPGTRLLVL.

In the case of this clone: Other DNA variants within this sample encode the same CDR3. V gene TRBV18 combines with J gene TRBJ2-1, with 7 nucleotides matching TRBD1. The germline CDR1 and CDR2 sequences are KGHSH and LQKENI. The ends lost 3 bases at V and 5 bases at J; junction bases unmatched: 4. The CDR3 covers 14 residues. In DNA form, the CDR3 reads TGTGCCAGCTCACCCCGGGACAGAAACAATGAGCAGTTCTTC. It translates to CASSPRDRNNEQFF.

The rearrangement joins TRBV7-9 to TRBJ2-5; D unclear. The CDR3 runs to 16 residues. V was clipped by 1 base and J by 1 base, with 13 bases between them. Germline loops: CDR1 SEHNR, CDR2 FQNEAQ (reference sequence). CDR3 sequence reads: CASSLGAVLFQETQYF. CDR3 DNA: TGTGCCAGCAGCTTAGGGGCAGTACTATTCCAAGAGACCCAGTACTTC.

The rearrangement joins TRBV4-1 to TRBJ2-1, with no clear D. Trimming cost V 4 bases and J 5 bases, with 9 bases left between them. The germline V gene encodes CDR1 MGHRA and CDR2 YSYEKL. This CDR3 has 13 amino acids. In DNA, the CDR3 is TGCGCCAGCAGCCCAGGACGTAACAATGAGCAGTTCTTC. Translation: CASSPGRNNEQFF.

This rearrangement joins TRBV5-1 to TRBJ2-6; D uncertain. V was trimmed by 1 base and J by 0 bases, leaving 8 bases between them. From germline, CDR1 is SGHRS and CDR2 YFSETQ. The CDR3 sequence is 16 residues long. The chain's CDR3 is CASSLLAASGANVLTF. In DNA form, the CDR3 reads TGCGCCAGCAGCTTGCTTGCGGCCTCTGGGGCCAACGTCCTGACTTTC. Based on the CDR3 plus reference TRBV5-1 and TRBJ2-6, the full variable domain is KAGVTQTPRYLIKTRGQQVTLSCSPISGHRSVSWYQQTPGQGLQFLFEYFSETQRNKGNFPGRFSGRQFSNSRSEMNVSTLELGDSALYLCASSLLAASGANVLTFGAGSRLTVL.